The 8 T cell receptor beta chains presented below share a single source sample, sequenced in a study of cytomegalovirus exposure and HLA in healthy donors. Amplification used 60 Vbeta primers and 13 Jbeta primers. Clones were read by immunoSEQ multiplex PCR, and TCRdb kept only the in-frame ones, dropping some. The data contain roughly 160,000 clones, around 85% of them singletons. Material: PBMCs. The receptors originated from a boy between 2 and 10 years old in good health and CMV-seronegative.

A single count supports this clone. V is TRBV15 and J is TRBJ2-5, with a weak D call TRBD1 (5 bases). The J call may be faulty, since TRBJ2-7 better matches the DNA end. This CDR3 spans 18 amino acids. The germline CDR1 and CDR2 sequences are LNHNV and YYDKDF (reference sequence). The CDR3 here is CATSRGVQGYYSGAEQYF. CDR3 sequence (DNA): TGTGCCACCAGCAGAGGAGTTCAGGGCTACTACTCTGGGGCCGAGCAGTACTTC.

This sequence joins TRBV27 and TRBJ2-1, with 8 bases fitting TRBD1. This CDR3 is 15 amino acids long. The germline CDR1 and CDR2 sequences are MNHEY and SMNVEV (reference sequence). V lost 4 bases, J lost 8 bases, and 10 bases stayed unmatched. CDR3 protein: CASSSAGGRVDEQFF. CDR3 DNA sequence: TGTGCCAGCAGTTCTGCAGGGGGCCGGGTGGATGAGCAGTTCTTC.

The chain links TRBV2 to TRBJ1-2, with TRBD1 as a possible D gene (5 bases). This CDR3 region has 15 residues. Germline CDR1 reads SNHLY; CDR2 reads FYNNEI. V lost 8 bases, J lost 2 bases, and 18 bases lay in between. CDR3 sequence reads: CASPLYGEGNYGYTF. In nucleotides, the CDR3 is TGTGCCAGCCCCCTCTACGGGGAGGGGAACTATGGCTACACCTTC.

The V and J genes are TRBV28 and TRBJ2-1; D gene uncertain. This CDR3 is 12 amino acids long. Germline-derived CDR1 and CDR2 are MDHEN and SYDVKM. The ends were cut back, 4 bases at V and 4 bases at J, with 5 bases in the middle. CDR3 in amino acids: CASSWRYNEQFF. Here the CDR3 DNA reads TGTGCCAGCAGTTGGCGGTACAATGAGCAGTTCTTC.

The rearrangement joins TRBV5-1 to TRBJ1-4, with no clear D. Germline assignment: CDR1 SGHRS and CDR2 YFSETQ. The CDR3 has 15 amino acids. V gave up 0 bases and J gave up 5 bases, with 11 bases separating them. The CDR3 spells CASSLAGVGNEKLFF. CDR3 sequence (DNA): TGCGCCAGCAGCTTGGCCGGGGTCGGAAATGAAAAACTGTTTTTT.

The chain recombines TRBV14 with TRBJ1-2; 7 nucleotides match TRBD1. CDR1 and CDR2 from the germline V gene are SGHDN and FVKESK. CDR3 length: 13 amino acids. Losses at the gene ends were 1 base for V and 9 bases for J; bases not matched to a gene: 5. CDR3 sequence: CASSQANRGSYTF. In DNA form, the CDR3 reads TGTGCCAGCAGCCAAGCGAACAGGGGTAGCTACACCTTC.

The chain recombines TRBV7-9 with TRBJ1-2; weak D call: TRBD1 (5 bases). Trimming removed 4 bases from V and 3 bases from J, with 12 bases in between. The CDR3 runs 14 residues. Germline loops: CDR1 SEHNR, CDR2 FQNEAQ (reference sequence). The CDR3 spells CASSSPGLYYGYTF. The CDR3 region has the DNA TGTGCCAGCAGCTCTCCGGGACTGTACTATGGCTACACCTTC. The full variable domain, rest sourced from reference TRBV7-9 and TRBJ1-2, is DTGVSQNPRHKITKRGQNVTFRCDPISEHNRLYWYRQTLGQGPEFLTYFQNEAQLEKSRLLSDRFSAERPKGSFSTLEIQRTEQGDSAMYLCASSSPGLYYGYTFGSGTRLTVV.

This rearrangement joins TRBV30 to TRBJ2-7; TRBD1 is a possible D gene (5 bases). The J call may be faulty, since TRBJ2-1 better matches the DNA end. Germline assignment: CDR1 GTSNPN and CDR2 SVGIG (reference sequence). This CDR3 has 14 amino acids. Here the CDR3 DNA reads TGTGCCTGGAGTGTATCCCAGGGTCCCAATGAGCAGTTCTTC. This codes for CAWSVSQGPNEQFF.